In this sample, the clone carrying this TCR beta chain turned up many times. Its specificity is unknown. Hyperthyroidism is called stable when no ophthalmopathy develops within 18 months of follow-up. Additional autoimmune diseases, uncontrolled infections, pregnancy or lactation disqualified patients. The source of the PBMCs was 10 ml of fresh peripheral blood. This entry is derived from a study of Graves' ophthalmopathy and Graves' hyperthyroidism. Study-wide results and caveats: For separating ophthalmopathy from stable hyperthyroidism, a 13-signature model gave roughly 90% sensitivity and roughly 83% specificity.

This CDR3 region has 13 residues. V dropped 6 bases and J dropped 4; count of bases not matched to a gene: 6. CDR1 is MNHEY and CDR2 is SVGAGI in the germline V gene. For repertoire sequencing, the TCR beta CDR3 regions were amplified from RNA transcripts. An initial RT-PCR round employing HTBI primers preceded a second-round multiplex PCR. TCRdb ran MiXCR on the multiplex PCR reads and lists one entry per CDR3 protein. This sample has under 800,000 distinct CDR3 sequences, with approximately 22% found just once. This receptor was taken from a woman younger than 35 with stable Graves' hyperthyroidism. Some clones in this sample may be carry-over from other donors' samples. The V call is TRBV6-5, the J call TRBJ2-7, with 7 bases aligning to TRBD1. Material: peripheral blood. CDR3 DNA sequence: TGTGCCAGCAGCCCCCCGGACAGGTACGAGCAGTACTTC. It translates to CASSPPDRYEQYF.